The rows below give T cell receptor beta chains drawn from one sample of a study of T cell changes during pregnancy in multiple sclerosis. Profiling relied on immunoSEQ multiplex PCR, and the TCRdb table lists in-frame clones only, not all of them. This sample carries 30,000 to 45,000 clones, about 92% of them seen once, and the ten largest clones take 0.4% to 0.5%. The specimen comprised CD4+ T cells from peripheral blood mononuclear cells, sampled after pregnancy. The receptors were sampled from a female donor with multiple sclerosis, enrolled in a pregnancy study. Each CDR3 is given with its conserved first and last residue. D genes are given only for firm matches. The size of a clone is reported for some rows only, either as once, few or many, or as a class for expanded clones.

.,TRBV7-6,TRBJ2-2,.,TGTGCCAGCAGCTTAGATTTCAGGCGCCGAGAGCTGTTTTTT,CASSLDFRRRELFF
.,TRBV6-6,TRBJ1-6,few,TGTGCCAGCAGCTCCGGGACAAGAAATTCACCCCTCCACTTT,CASSSGTRNSPLHF
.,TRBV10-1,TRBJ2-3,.,TGCGCCAGCAGTGACGGTAGCGCCAGCACAGATACGCAGTATTTT,CASSDGSASTDTQYF
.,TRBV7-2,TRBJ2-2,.,TGTGCCAGCAGCTTAAAAGGGGGAACCGGGGAGCTGTTTTTT,CASSLKGGTGELFF
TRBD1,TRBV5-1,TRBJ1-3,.,TGCGCCAGCAGCAAGGACAGGGGGCGGCCTGGAAACACCATATATTTT,CASSKDRGRPGNTIYF
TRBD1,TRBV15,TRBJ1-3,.,TGTGCCACCAGCAGAGATTTTCTTGCACAGGGGCTGGGGGGAAACACCATATATTTT,CATSRDFLAQGLGGNTIYF
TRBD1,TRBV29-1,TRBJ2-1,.,TGCAGCGTTTCCGGCCTACGGACAGGGAGTGATGAGCAGTTCTTC,CSVSGLRTGSDEQFF
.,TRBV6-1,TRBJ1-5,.,TGTGCCAGCAGTGAAGCGGGAGGGTACAATCAGCCCCAGCATTTT,CASSEAGGYNQPQHF
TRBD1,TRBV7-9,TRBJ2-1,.,TGTGCCAGCAGCTTAGTCGGGACAGGGGAGTTCTTC,CASSLVGTGEFF
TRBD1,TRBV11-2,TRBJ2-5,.,TGTGCCAGCAGCTTAACAGGGGGCGGGGAGACCCAGTACTTC,CASSLTGGGETQYF
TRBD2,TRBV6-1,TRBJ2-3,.,TGTGCCAGCATTGGGAGCGGGAGGGCTATGGATACGCAGTATTTT,CASIGSGRAMDTQYF
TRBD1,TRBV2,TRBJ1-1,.,TGTGCCAGCAGCCCGGACAGGTTTTTTCCTGAAGCTTTCTTT,CASSPDRFFPEAFF
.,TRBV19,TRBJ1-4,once,TGTGCCAGTAGTATGGCGGGCCGTAGTGAAAAACTGTTTTTT,CASSMAGRSEKLFF
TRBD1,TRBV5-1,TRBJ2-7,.,TGCGCCAGCAGCCAAACAGGGGGCTACGAGCAGTACTTC,CASSQTGGYEQYF
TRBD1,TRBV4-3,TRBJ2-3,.,TGCGCCAGCAGCCAAGCCGGGACAGGGGCCTCAGATACGCAGTATTTT,CASSQAGTGASDTQYF
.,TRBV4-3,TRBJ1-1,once,TGCGCCAGCAGCCAAGAGTCGGACACTGAAGCTTTCTTT,CASSQESDTEAFF
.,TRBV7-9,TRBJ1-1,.,TGTGCCAGCAGCTCTCCAGGACGGGGCACTGAAGCTTTCTTT,CASSSPGRGTEAFF
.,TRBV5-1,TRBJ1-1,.,TGCGCCAGCAGCTTCGAAATTACAGGGAGCGCTGAAGCTTTCTTT,CASSFEITGSAEAFF
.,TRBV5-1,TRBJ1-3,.,TGCGCCAGCAGCCTCCGAGGGAACAGTTACTCTGGAAACACCATATATTTT,CASSLRGNSYSGNTIYF
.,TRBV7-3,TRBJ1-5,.,TGTGCCAGCAGCCCTAGTCTCAATCAGCCCCAGCATTTT,CASSPSLNQPQHF
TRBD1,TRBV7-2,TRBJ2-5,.,TGTGCCAGCAACCTGATCGACAGGGTCGGTGAGACCCAGTACTTC,CASNLIDRVGETQYF
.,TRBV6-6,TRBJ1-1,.,TGTGCCAGCAGTTTCGCAGTGAACACTGAAGCTTTCTTT,CASSFAVNTEAFF
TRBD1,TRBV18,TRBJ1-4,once,TGTGCCAGCTCACCATGGGAGACAGGGGAGGAAAAACTGTTTTTT,CASSPWETGEEKLFF
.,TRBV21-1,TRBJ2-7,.,TGTGCCAGCAGCACCCCATGGGGGACTAGCGGGTACGAGCAGTACTTC,CASSTPWGTSGYEQYF
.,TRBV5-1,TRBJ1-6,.,TGCGCCAGCAGCCGCGGGAGGTCGGGAAATTCACCCCTCCACTTT,CASSRGRSGNSPLHF
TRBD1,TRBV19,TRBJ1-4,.,TGTGCCAGTAGTCCTCGGACAGGAGCAACTAATGAAAAACTGTTTTTT,CASSPRTGATNEKLFF
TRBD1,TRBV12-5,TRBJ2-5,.,TGTGCTAGTGGTCCGGGACAGGGGTTTCGGGAGACCCAGTACTTC,CASGPGQGFRETQYF
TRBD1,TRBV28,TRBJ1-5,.,TGTGCCAGCAGTGACAGGGGCAATCAGCCCCAGCATTTT,CASSDRGNQPQHF